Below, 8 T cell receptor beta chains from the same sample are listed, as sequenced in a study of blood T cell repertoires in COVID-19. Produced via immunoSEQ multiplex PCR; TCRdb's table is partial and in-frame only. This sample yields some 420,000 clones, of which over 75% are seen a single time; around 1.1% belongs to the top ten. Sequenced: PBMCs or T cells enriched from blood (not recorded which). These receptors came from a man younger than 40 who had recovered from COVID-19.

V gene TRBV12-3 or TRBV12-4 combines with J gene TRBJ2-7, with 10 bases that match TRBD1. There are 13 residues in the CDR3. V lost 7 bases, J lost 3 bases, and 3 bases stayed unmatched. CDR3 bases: TGTGCCAGCACCCGGACAGGGGGCTACGAGCAGTACTTC. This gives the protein CASTRTGGYEQYF.

CDR3: CASIPGQGAWTQYF. CDR3 DNA: TGTGCCAGCATCCCGGGACAGGGGGCTTGGACCCAGTACTTC. The chain combines TRBV6-5 with TRBJ2-5, with 12 nucleotides matching TRBD1. Losses at the gene ends were 7 bases for V and 7 bases for J; bases not matched to a gene: 7. Germline lookup yields CDR1 MNHEY and CDR2 SVGAGI. The CDR3 is made up of 14 amino acids.

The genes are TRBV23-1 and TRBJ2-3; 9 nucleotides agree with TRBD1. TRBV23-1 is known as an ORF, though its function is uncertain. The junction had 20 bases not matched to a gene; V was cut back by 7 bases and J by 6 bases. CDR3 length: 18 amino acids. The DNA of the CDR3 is TGCGCCAGCACCCGAAATGCTCATGACAGGGGGGAGTTGGATACGCAGTATTTT. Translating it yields CASTRNAHDRGELDTQYF.

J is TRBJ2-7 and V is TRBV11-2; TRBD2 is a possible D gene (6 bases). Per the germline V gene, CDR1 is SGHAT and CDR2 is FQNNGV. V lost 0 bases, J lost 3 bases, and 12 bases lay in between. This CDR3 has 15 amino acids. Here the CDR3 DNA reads TGTGCCAGCAGCTTAGATCGGACGGACTACTACGAGCAGTACTTC. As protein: CASSLDRTDYYEQYF.

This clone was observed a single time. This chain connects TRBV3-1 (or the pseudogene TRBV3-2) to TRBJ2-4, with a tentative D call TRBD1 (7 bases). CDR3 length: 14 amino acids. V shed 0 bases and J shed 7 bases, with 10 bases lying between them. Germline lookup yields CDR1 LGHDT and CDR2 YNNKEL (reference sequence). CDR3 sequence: CASSQEEGANIQYF. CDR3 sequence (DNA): TGTGCCAGCAGCCAAGAGGAGGGGGCGAACATTCAGTACTTC.

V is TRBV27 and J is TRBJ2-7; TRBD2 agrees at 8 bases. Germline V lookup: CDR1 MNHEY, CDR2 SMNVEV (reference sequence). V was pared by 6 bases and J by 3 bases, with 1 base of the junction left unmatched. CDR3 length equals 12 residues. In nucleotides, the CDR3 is TGTGCCAGCAGGAGCGGGAGCTACGAGCAGTACTTC. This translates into CASRSGSYEQYF.

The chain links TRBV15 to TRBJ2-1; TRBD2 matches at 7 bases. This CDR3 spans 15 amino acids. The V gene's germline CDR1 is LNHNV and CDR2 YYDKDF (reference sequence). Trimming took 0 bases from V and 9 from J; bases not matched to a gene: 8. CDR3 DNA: TGTGCCACCAGCAGAGATAAAGGGGCGGGAGTTGAGCAGTTCTTC. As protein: CATSRDKGAGVEQFF.

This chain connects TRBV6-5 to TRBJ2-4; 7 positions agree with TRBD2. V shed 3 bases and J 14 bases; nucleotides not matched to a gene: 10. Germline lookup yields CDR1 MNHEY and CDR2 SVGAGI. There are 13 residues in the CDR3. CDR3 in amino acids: CASSYSPAGPKYF. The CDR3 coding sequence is TGTGCCAGCAGTTATTCCCCAGCGGGGCCGAAGTACTTC.